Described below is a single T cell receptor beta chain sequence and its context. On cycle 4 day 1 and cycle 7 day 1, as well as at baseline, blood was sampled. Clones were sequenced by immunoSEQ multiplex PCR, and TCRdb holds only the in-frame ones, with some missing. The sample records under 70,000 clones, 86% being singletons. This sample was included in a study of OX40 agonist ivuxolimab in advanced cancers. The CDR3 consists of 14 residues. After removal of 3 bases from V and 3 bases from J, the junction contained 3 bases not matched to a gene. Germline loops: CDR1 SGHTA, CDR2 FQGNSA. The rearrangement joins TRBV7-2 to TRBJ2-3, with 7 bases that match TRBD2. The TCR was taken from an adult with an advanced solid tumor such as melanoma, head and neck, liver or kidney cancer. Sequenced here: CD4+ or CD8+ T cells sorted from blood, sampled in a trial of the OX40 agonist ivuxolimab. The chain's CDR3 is CASSFGLETDTQYF. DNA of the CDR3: TGTGCCAGCAGCTTCGGACTAGAGACAGATACGCAGTATTTT.